The clone carrying this T cell receptor beta chain was recorded a few times. Its target is not known. Libraries were prepared by immunoSEQ multiplex PCR; TCRdb keeps only in-frame clonotypes and omits some of them. The sample is made up of 44,000 or so clones, none counted only once. This CDR3 spans 13 amino acids. CDR1 and CDR2 (germline): MNHNS, SASEGT. Trimming removed 6 bases from V and 6 bases from J, with 14 bases in between. These data come from a study of T cells after posttransplantation cyclophosphamide. General observations from the study: Blood and skin or GI T cell repertoires showed limited TRB overlap.

The sample taken for sequencing was PBMCs. The chain has TRBV6-1 and TRBJ1-2, with a tentative D call TRBD1 (5 bases). The origin of this receptor is a man aged 35-49 years in good health, CMV-negative, and a related stem cell transplant donor. Here the CDR3 reads CASRGPPRHGYTF. CDR3 sequence (DNA): TGTGCCAGCAGGGGGCCTCCGCGGCATGGCTACACCTTC.